This T cell receptor (beta chain) was sequenced during a study of control samples from healthy donors and cancer patients. The V and J ends lost 1 base and 7 bases respectively, with 8 bases between them. Looked up from germline, CDR1 is SGHDN and CDR2 is FVKESK. The CDR3 is 14 residues long. Libraries were prepared by immunoSEQ multiplex PCR; TCRdb keeps only in-frame clonotypes and omits some of them. This sample has approximately 100,000 clones, with about 89% found just once. The material sequenced was PBMCs. The clonotype was recovered from a man aged 55 to 69 with lung cancer. The chain has TRBV14 and TRBJ1-6; unclear D gene. The CDR3 sequence: CASSQGVPNSPLHF. Written as DNA, the CDR3 is TGTGCCAGCAGCCAAGGGGTACCCAATTCACCCCTCCACTTT.